The sequence of this T cell receptor beta chain was determined in a study of graft-versus-host responses after intestinal transplantation. On the study more broadly: Every recipient underwent anti-thymocyte globulin induction, then tacrolimus and steroids for two to three years.

In the case of this clone: Its antigen is still unknown.

Sequencing used immunoSEQ multiplex PCR; TCRdb keeps in-frame clones, though not all of them. The sample consists of over 100,000 clones, roughly 87% of them appearing once. The study, taken as a whole, reports: Maximum circulating GvH clone levels tracked with early post-transplant HvG decreases. Subjects displaying graft-donor T cell macrochimerism possessed elevated graft-versus-host to host-versus-graft clonal ratios inside allografts. GvH clones were found in recipient marrow; some appeared first in ileum or blood.

The CDR3 covers 14 residues. The germline CDR1 and CDR2 sequences are SNHLY and FYNNEI. J lost 9 bases, V lost 10 bases, and 15 bases had no gene match. This TCR derives from a human donor who received an intestinal transplant. The rearrangement joins TRBV2 to TRBJ2-1; 7 bases agree with TRBD2. The input for sequencing was unstimulated CD4+ T cells sorted from spleen or lymph node cells, taken before intestinal transplant. The CDR3 region is CATLAGAALGEQFF. In DNA form, the CDR3 reads TGTGCCACCTTAGCGGGCGCGGCCCTGGGTGAGCAGTTCTTC.